This T cell receptor (beta chain) was sequenced during a study of cytomegalovirus exposure and HLA in healthy donors. This clone was detected only a few times. V was cut by 6 bases and J by 0 bases, with 14 bases left in between. CDR1 is SNHLY and CDR2 is FYNNEI in the germline V gene. The CDR3 is 16 amino acids. The primer mix had 60 Vbeta and 13 Jbeta primers. This table comes from immunoSEQ multiplex PCR, and its TCRdb copy is limited to in-frame clones, with some not included. The table shows approximately 290,000 clones, with 80% occurring only once. The clonotype originates from a girl aged 2-15 years in good health and CMV-seronegative. V is TRBV2 and J is TRBJ2-2; no clear D. Material for sequencing was PBMCs. The CDR3 spells CASRAQVAANTGELFF. In DNA, the CDR3 is TGTGCCAGCAGGGCGCAGGTCGCCGCGAACACCGGGGAGCTGTTTTTT.